This is a list of T cell receptor beta chains from one sample in a study of OX40 agonist ivuxolimab in advanced cancers. Repertoires were generated with immunoSEQ multiplex PCR, while TCRdb's copy carries only in-frame clones and drops some. In the table there are about 43,000 clones, 70% to 90% of which are singletons. Sequencing was performed on CD4+ or CD8+ T cells sorted from blood, taken in a trial of the OX40 agonist ivuxolimab. All receptors come from an adult with an advanced solid tumor such as melanoma, head and neck, liver or kidney cancer. The CDR3 runs from the conserved cysteine through the conserved F or W. Each record gives: J gene, clone size, D gene, V gene, CDR3 protein, CDR3 DNA. D genes are given only for firm matches. The size entry is marked missing in some rows and otherwise reads once, few, many or a size class.

j_call: TRBJ2-2; clone_size: -; d_call: TRBD2; v_call: TRBV4-2; cdr3_aa: CASSQALAGDKDGELFF; cdr3_nt: TGTGCCAGCAGCCAAGCACTAGCGGGAGACAAAGACGGGGAGCTGTTTTTT
j_call: TRBJ1-1; clone_size: -; d_call: -; v_call: TRBV13; cdr3_aa: CASSFRRTNTEAFF; cdr3_nt: TGTGCCAGCAGCTTCCGACGGACGAACACTGAAGCTTTCTTT
j_call: TRBJ2-3; clone_size: -; d_call: -; v_call: TRBV4-1; cdr3_aa: CASSQLSGTDTQYF; cdr3_nt: TGCGCCAGCAGCCAACTCTCCGGCACAGATACGCAGTATTTT
j_call: TRBJ2-7; clone_size: -; d_call: TRBD2; v_call: TRBV6-6; cdr3_aa: CASTLGGSSYEQYF; cdr3_nt: TGTGCCAGCACGCTGGGCGGGAGCTCCTACGAGCAGTACTTC
j_call: TRBJ2-1; clone_size: -; d_call: -; v_call: TRBV6-5; cdr3_aa: CASTPTFRYNEQFF; cdr3_nt: TGTGCCAGCACCCCGACATTCCGTTACAATGAGCAGTTCTTC
j_call: TRBJ2-7; clone_size: few; d_call: -; v_call: TRBV7-8; cdr3_aa: CASSLARQGGSEQYF; cdr3_nt: TGTGCCAGCAGCTTAGCCCGTCAGGGGGGTTCCGAGCAGTACTTC
j_call: TRBJ1-5; clone_size: -; d_call: -; v_call: TRBV4-1; cdr3_aa: CASSPRDLTNQPQHF; cdr3_nt: TGCGCCAGCAGCCCCAGGGACCTAACTAATCAGCCCCAGCATTTT
j_call: TRBJ1-2; clone_size: few; d_call: -; v_call: TRBV7-2; cdr3_aa: CASSLGLMGGYTF; cdr3_nt: TGTGCCAGCAGCTTAGGCCTAATGGGCGGCTACACCTTC
j_call: TRBJ1-1; clone_size: -; d_call: -; v_call: TRBV7-2; cdr3_aa: CASSLWGRGNTEAFF; cdr3_nt: TGTGCCAGCAGCTTATGGGGCAGGGGGAACACTGAAGCTTTCTTT
j_call: TRBJ2-2; clone_size: many; d_call: -; v_call: TRBV9; cdr3_aa: CASSPLSTGELFF; cdr3_nt: TGTGCCAGCAGCCCCCTCTCGACCGGGGAGCTGTTTTTT
j_call: TRBJ2-3; clone_size: once; d_call: -; v_call: TRBV9; cdr3_aa: CASSVGAVVTDTQYF; cdr3_nt: TGTGCCAGCAGCGTTGGAGCGGTGGTCACAGATACGCAGTATTTT
j_call: TRBJ2-1; clone_size: -; d_call: -; v_call: TRBV27; cdr3_aa: CASSFGNEQFF; cdr3_nt: TGTGCCAGCAGTTTTGGCAATGAGCAGTTCTTC
j_call: TRBJ1-6; clone_size: -; d_call: -; v_call: TRBV10-3; cdr3_aa: CAIGRDFKESPLHF; cdr3_nt: TGTGCCATTGGCCGGGACTTTAAAGAGTCACCCCTCCACTTT
j_call: TRBJ2-1; clone_size: -; d_call: TRBD2; v_call: TRBV7-8; cdr3_aa: CASSSSFLGLAGEFGNEQFF; cdr3_nt: TGTGCCAGCAGCTCGTCATTCCTAGGGCTAGCGGGAGAATTTGGGAATGAGCAGTTCTTC